The following is a T cell receptor (beta chain) sequence with its context. This sample was included in a study of blood T cell repertoires in COVID-19. About the study: Acute-phase and convalescent COVID-19 samples originated in the United States, Italy and Spain. T cells, B-cell-depleted T cells, or PBMCs supplied cDNA or gDNA.

From germline, CDR1 is LNHDA and CDR2 SQIVND (reference sequence). The V and J ends lost 10 bases and 4 bases, in that order; junction bases with no gene match: 7. The CDR3 length is 13 residues. Authors' data handling: Amplifying reference gene primers gave estimates of nucleated cell counts. The method was immunoSEQ multiplex PCR; TCRdb's version includes in-frame clones alone and lacks a portion of them. V and J calls and clone size are copied from that table; D and trimming were computed from the DNA. The data contain 95,000 to 150,000 clones, approximately 83% of them seen just once; the ten biggest clones take up roughly a quarter.

The sequencing input was peripheral blood. The J gene is TRBJ1-1, the V gene TRBV19, with TRBD1 matching over 9 bases. This receptor was obtained from a woman aged 80 or older with acute or convalescent COVID-19. This chain's CDR3 is CAIGQGRSTEAFF. The CDR3, as DNA: TGTGCCATTGGACAGGGGAGAAGCACTGAAGCTTTCTTT.